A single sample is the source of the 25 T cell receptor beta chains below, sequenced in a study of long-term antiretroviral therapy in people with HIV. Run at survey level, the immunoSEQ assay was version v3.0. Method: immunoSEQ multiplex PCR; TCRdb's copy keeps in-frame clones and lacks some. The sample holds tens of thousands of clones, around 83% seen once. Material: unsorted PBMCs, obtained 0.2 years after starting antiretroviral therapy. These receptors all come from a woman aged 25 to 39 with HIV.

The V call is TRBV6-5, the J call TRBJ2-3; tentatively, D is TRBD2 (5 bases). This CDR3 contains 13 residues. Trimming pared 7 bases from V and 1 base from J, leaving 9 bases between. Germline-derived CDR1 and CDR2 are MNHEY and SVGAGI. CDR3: CASKEGGTDTQYF. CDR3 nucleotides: TGTGCCAGCAAAGAGGGAGGCACAGATACGCAGTATTTT.

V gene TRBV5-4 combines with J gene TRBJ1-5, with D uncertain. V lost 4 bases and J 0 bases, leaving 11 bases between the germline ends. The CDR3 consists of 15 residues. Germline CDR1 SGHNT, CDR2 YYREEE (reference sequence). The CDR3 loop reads CASSPGKYSNQPQHF. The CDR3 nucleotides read TGTGCCAGCAGCCCCGGGAAGTATAGCAATCAGCCCCAGCATTTT. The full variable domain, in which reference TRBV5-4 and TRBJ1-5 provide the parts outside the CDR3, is ETGVTQSPTHLIKTRGQQVTLRCSSQSGHNTVSWYQQALGQGPQFIFQYYREEENGRGNFPPRFSGLQFPNYSSELNVNALELDDSALYLCASSPGKYSNQPQHFGDGTRLSIL.

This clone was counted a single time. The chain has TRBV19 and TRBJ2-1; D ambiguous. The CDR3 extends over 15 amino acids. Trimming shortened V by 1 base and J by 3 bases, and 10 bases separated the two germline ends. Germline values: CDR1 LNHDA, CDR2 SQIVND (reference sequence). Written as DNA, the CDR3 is TGTGCCAGTAGTATAGGAGGCGCTCTCTACAATGAGCAGTTCTTC. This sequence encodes CASSIGGALYNEQFF. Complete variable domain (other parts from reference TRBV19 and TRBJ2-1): DGGITQSPKYLFRKEGQNVTLSCEQNLNHDAMYWYRQDPGQGLRLIYYSQIVNDFQKGDIAEGYSVSREKKESFPLTVTSAQKNPTAFYLCASSIGGALYNEQFFGPGTRLTVL.

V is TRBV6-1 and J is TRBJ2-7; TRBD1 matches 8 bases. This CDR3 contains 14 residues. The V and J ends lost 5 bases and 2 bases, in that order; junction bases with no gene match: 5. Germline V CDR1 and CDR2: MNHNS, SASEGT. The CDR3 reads CASSSQQGAYEQYV. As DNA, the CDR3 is TGTGCCAGCAGTTCCCAACAGGGGGCCTACGAGCAGTACGTC.

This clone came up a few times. The CDR3 protein is CSVENGEHQPQHF. For the CDR3, the DNA is TGCAGCGTTGAAAATGGGGAGCATCAGCCCCAGCATTTT. The V call is TRBV29-1, the J call TRBJ1-5; D is uncertain. The CDR3 contains 13 residues. Germline CDR1 and CDR2: SQVTM and ANQGSEA. V was cut by 2 bases and J by 5 bases, with 10 bases left in between.

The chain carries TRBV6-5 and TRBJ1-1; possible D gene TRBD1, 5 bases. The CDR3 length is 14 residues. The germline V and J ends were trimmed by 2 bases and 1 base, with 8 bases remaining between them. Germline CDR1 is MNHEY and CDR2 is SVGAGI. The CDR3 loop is CASSYGTPNTEAFF. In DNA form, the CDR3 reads TGTGCCAGCAGTTACGGGACGCCGAACACTGAAGCTTTCTTT.

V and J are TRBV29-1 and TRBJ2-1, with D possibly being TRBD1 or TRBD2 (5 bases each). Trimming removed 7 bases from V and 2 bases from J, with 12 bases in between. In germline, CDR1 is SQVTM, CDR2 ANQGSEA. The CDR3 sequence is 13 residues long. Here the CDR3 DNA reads TGCAGCGGGGGGAAAGAGACCTACAATGAGCAGTTCTTC. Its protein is CSGGKETYNEQFF.

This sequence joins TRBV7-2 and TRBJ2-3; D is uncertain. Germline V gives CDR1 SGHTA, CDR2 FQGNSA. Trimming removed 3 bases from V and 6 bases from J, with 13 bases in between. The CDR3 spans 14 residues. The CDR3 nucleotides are TGTGCCAGCAGCTTTGATTTTCTAGGGGATACGCAGTATTTT. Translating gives CASSFDFLGDTQYF.

The CDR3 protein is CASRSDRGTEAFF. The CDR3 DNA is TGTGCCAGCAGATCCGACCGGGGCACTGAAGCTTTCTTT. The V and J genes are TRBV27 and TRBJ1-1; D ambiguous. Germline V CDR1 and CDR2: MNHEY, SMNVEV (reference sequence). V lost 6 bases to trimming and J lost 4 bases, with 12 bases between them. The CDR3 loop spans 13 amino acids.

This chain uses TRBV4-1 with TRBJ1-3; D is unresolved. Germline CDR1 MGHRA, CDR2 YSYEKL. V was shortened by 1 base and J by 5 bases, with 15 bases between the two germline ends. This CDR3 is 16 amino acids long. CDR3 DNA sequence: TGCGCCAGCAGCCAAGGCCCGATTGGAGCCAGAAACACCATATATTTT. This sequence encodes CASSQGPIGARNTIYF.

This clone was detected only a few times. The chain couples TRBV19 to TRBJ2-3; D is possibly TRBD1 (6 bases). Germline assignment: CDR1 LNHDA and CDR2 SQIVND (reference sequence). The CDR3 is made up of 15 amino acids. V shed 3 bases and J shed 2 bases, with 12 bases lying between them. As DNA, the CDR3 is TGTGCCAGTAGTATGACCAGGGGCTTCACAGATACGCAGTATTTT. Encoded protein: CASSMTRGFTDTQYF.

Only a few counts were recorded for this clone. This chain's CDR3 is CASSLAYYGYTF. The CDR3 DNA follows: TGTGCCAGCAGCTTGGCATACTATGGCTACACCTTC. V usage is TRBV5-8 and J usage is TRBJ1-2; unclear D gene. Germline CDR1 is SGHTS and CDR2 is YDEGEE. This CDR3 has 12 residues. V was cut by 0 bases and J by 3 bases, with 3 bases left in between.

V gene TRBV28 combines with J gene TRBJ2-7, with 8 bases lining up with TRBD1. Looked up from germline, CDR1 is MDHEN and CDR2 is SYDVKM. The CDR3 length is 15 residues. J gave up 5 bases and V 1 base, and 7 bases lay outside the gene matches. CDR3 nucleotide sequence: TGTGCCAGCAGTTTATTGACAGGGGAAAAGAACGAGCAGTACTTC. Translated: CASSLLTGEKNEQYF.

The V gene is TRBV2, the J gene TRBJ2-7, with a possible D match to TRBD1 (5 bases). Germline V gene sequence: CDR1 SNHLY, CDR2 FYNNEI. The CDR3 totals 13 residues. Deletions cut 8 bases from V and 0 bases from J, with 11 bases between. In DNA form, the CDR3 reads TGTGCCAGCTTTCGACAGAGCTCCTACGAGCAGTACGTC. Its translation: CASFRQSSYEQYV.

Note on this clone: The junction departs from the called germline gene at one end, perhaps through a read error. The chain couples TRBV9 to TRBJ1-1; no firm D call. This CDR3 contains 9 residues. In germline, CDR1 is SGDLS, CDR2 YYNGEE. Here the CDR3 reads CASSSRLVF. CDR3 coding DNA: TGTGCCAGCAGCTCCCGTCTCGTCTTT. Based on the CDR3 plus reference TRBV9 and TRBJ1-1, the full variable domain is DSGVTQTPKHLITATGQRVTLRCSPRSGDLSVYWYQQSLDQGLQFLIQYYNGEERAKGNILERFSAQQFPDLHSELNLSSLELGDSALYFCASSSRLVFGQGTRLTVV.

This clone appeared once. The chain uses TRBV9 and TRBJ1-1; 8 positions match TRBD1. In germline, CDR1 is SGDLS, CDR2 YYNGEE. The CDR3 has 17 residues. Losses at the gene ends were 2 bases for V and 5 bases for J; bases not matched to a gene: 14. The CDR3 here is CASSVQTGVNWDTEAFF. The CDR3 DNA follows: TGTGCCAGCAGCGTCCAGACAGGGGTAAATTGGGATACTGAAGCTTTCTTT.

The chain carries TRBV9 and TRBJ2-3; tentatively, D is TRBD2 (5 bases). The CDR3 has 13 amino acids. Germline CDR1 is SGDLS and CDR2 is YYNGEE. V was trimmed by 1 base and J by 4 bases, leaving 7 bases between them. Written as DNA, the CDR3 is TGTGCCAGCAGCGTACAAGCGGCAGATACGCAGTATTTT. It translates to CASSVQAADTQYF.

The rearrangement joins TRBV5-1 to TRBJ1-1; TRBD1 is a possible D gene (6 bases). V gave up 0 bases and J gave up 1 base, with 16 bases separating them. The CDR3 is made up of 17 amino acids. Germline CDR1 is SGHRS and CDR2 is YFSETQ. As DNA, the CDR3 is TGCGCCAGCAGCTTGGGGATGGGGACACGAAAGAACACTGAAGCTTTCTTT. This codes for CASSLGMGTRKNTEAFF.

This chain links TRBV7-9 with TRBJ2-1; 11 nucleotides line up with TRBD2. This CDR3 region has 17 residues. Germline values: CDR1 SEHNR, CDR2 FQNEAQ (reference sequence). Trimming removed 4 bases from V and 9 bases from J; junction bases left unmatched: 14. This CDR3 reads CASSSGGGTSGGTEQFF. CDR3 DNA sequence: TGTGCCAGCAGCTCCGGGGGAGGGACTAGCGGAGGGACTGAGCAGTTCTTC. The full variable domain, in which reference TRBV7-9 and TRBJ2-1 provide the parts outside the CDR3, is DTGVSQNPRHKITKRGQNVTFRCDPISEHNRLYWYRQTLGQGPEFLTYFQNEAQLEKSRLLSDRFSAERPKGSFSTLEIQRTEQGDSAMYLCASSSGGGTSGGTEQFFGPGTRLTVL.

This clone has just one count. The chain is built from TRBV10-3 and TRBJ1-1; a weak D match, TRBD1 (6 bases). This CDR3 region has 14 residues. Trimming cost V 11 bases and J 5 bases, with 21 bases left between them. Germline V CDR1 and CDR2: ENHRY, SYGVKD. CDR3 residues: CAHRSGGELTEAFF. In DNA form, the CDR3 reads TGTGCCCATCGAAGCGGGGGCGAGTTGACTGAAGCTTTCTTT.

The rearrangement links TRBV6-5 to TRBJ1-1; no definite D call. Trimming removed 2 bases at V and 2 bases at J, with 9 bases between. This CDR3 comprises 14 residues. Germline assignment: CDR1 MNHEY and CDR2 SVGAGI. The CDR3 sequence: CASSYRQGNTEAFF. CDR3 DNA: TGTGCCAGCAGTTACAGGCAAGGCAACACTGAAGCTTTCTTT.

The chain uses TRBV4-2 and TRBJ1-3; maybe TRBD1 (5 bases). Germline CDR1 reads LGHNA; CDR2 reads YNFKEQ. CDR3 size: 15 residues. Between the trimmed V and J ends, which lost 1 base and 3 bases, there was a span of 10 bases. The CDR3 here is CASSQAGALGNTIYF. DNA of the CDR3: TGTGCCAGCAGCCAAGCTGGGGCGCTTGGAAACACCATATATTTT.

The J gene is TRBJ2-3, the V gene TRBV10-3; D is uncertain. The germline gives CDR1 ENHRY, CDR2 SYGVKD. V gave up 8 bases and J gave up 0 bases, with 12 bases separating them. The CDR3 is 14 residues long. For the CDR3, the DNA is TGTGCCATCGGGTGGGCTCCTAGCACAGATACGCAGTATTTT. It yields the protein CAIGWAPSTDTQYF.

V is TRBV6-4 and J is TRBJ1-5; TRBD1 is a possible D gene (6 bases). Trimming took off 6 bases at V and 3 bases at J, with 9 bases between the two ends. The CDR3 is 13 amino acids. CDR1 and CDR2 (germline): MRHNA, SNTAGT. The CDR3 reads CASSQGLNQPQHF. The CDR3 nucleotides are TGTGCCAGCAGCCAGGGGCTCAATCAGCCCCAGCATTTT.

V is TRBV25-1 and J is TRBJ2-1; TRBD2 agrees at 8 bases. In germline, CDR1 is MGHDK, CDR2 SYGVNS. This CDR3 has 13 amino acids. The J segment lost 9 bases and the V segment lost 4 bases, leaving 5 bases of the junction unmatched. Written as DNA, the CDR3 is TGTGCCAGCAGTGTACTCGGGGGGGGTGAGCAGTTCTTC. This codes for CASSVLGGGEQFF.